The T cell receptor beta chain described here comes from a study of cytomegalovirus exposure and HLA in healthy donors. With regard to this clone: Its antigen is not identified.

PCR amplification relied on 60 Vbeta primers (plus 13 Jbeta primers). Sequencing used immunoSEQ multiplex PCR; TCRdb keeps in-frame clones, though not all of them. Here the sample spans approximately 150,000 clones, roughly 82% being singletons. Overall study findings and caveats: Available immune exposure information covered CMV serostatus only. Prior analysis indicated that the majority of TCR beta V segments exhibited productivity approximately 87% or approximately 30% of the time.

Per the germline V gene, CDR1 is SGHRS and CDR2 is YFSETQ. This CDR3 has 15 residues. V shed 4 bases, J shed 8 bases, and the junction held 11 bases outside the gene matches. The sequenced sample was PBMCs. This chain joins TRBV5-1 and TRBJ2-1; 8 bases map to TRBD2. This clonotype was obtained from a man aged 50 to 60 in good health and CMV-seropositive. CDR3: CASSPTGGRLYEQFF. The CDR3 DNA reads TGCGCCAGCAGCCCGACGGGGGGGCGTCTTTATGAGCAGTTCTTC. Based on the CDR3 plus reference TRBV5-1 and TRBJ2-1, the full variable domain is KAGVTQTPRYLIKTRGQQVTLSCSPISGHRSVSWYQQTPGQGLQFLFEYFSETQRNKGNFPGRFSGRQFSNSRSEMNVSTLELGDSALYLCASSPTGGRLYEQFFGPGTRLTVL.